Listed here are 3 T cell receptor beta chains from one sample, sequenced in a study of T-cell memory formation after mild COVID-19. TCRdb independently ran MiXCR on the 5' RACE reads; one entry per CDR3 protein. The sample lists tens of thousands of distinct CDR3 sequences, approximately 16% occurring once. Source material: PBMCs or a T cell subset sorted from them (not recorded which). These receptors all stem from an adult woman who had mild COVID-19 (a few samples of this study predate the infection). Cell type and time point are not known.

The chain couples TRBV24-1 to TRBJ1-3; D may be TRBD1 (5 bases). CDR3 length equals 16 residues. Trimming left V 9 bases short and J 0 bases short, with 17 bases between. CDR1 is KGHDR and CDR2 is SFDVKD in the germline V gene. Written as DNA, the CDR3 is TGTGCCACCCGGGTAAAAGGGGTTTTCTCTGGAAACACCATATATTTT. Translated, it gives CATRVKGVFSGNTIYF.

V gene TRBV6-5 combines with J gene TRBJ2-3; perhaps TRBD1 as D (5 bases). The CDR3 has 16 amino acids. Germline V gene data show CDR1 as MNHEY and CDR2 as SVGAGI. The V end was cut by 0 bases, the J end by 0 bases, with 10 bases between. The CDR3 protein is CASSYSTEASTDTQYF. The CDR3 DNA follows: TGTGCCAGCAGTTACTCGACAGAGGCCAGCACAGATACGCAGTATTTT.

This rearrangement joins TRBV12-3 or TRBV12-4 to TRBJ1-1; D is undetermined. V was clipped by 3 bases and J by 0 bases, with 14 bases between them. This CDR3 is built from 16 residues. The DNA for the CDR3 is TGTGCCAGCAGTTTGATTCATTGGGTCTTGAACACTGAAGCTTTCTTT. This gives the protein CASSLIHWVLNTEAFF.